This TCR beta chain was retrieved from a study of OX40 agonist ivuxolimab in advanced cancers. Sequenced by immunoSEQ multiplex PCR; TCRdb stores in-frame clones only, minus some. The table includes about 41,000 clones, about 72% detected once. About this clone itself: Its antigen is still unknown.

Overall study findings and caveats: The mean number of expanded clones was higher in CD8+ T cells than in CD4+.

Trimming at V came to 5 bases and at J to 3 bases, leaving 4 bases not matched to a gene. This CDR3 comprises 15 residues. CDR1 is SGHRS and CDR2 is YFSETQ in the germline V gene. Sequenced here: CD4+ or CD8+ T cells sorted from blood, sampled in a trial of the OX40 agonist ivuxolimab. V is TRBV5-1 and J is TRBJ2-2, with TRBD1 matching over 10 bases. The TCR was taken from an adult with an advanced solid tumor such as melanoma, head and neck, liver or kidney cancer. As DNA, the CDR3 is TGCGCCAGCAGAGGACAGGGGGTCTACACCGGGGAGCTGTTTTTT. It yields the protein CASRGQGVYTGELFF.